These 26 T cell receptor beta chains share one sample of origin, sequenced in a study of cytomegalovirus exposure and HLA in healthy donors. Method: immunoSEQ multiplex PCR; TCRdb's copy keeps in-frame clones and lacks some. The sample consists of around 180,000 clones, around 84% of them appearing once. Sequenced material: PBMCs. These receptors all stem from a young man in good health and CMV-seropositive.

V is TRBV9 and J is TRBJ1-3; 7 bases map to TRBD1. Looked up from germline, CDR1 is SGDLS and CDR2 is YYNGEE. This CDR3 is built from 17 residues. V lost 5 bases, J lost 0 bases, and 11 bases stayed unmatched. CDR3 coding DNA: TGTGCCAGCAGTATTTTTGACAGGGCCCCCTCTGGAAACACCATATATTTT. It is translated as CASSIFDRAPSGNTIYF. The variable domain in full, completed from reference TRBV9 and TRBJ1-3, reads DSGVTQTPKHLITATGQRVTLRCSPRSGDLSVYWYQQSLDQGLQFLIQYYNGEERAKGNILERFSAQQFPDLHSELNLSSLELGDSALYFCASSIFDRAPSGNTIYFGEGSWLTVV.

The chain employs TRBV28 and TRBJ2-1; 9 bases align to TRBD1. J gave up 8 bases and V 6 bases, and 8 bases lay outside the gene matches. The CDR3 sequence is 14 residues long. Looked up from germline, CDR1 is MDHEN and CDR2 is SYDVKM. The CDR3 bases are TGTGCCAGCAGCCAGGGACAGGGAAGTCATGAGCAGTTCTTC. This codes for CASSQGQGSHEQFF.

The V and J genes are TRBV28 and TRBJ2-7; D perhaps matches TRBD1 (6 bases). Trimming removed 3 bases at V and 3 bases at J, with 12 bases between. The CDR3 has 14 amino acids. Germline V gene lookup returns CDR1 MDHEN and CDR2 SYDVKM. The DNA of the CDR3 is TGTGCCAGCAGTTTGTCAGGGGCGGACTACGAGCAGTACTTC. This encodes CASSLSGADYEQYF.

The V gene is TRBV28, the J gene TRBJ1-4, with 8 bases matching TRBD1. After removal of 5 bases from V and 10 bases from J, the junction contained 3 bases not matched to a gene. Per the germline V gene, CDR1 is MDHEN and CDR2 is SYDVKM. CDR3 size: 12 residues. The CDR3 here is CASSTGGGKLFF. CDR3 bases: TGTGCCAGCAGTACAGGGGGGGGAAAACTGTTTTTT.

This chain joins TRBV28 and TRBJ1-2, with a weak D call TRBD1 (5 bases). The CDR3 has 15 residues. Trimming stripped 5 bases from V and 5 bases from J, with 18 bases between. Germline V CDR1 and CDR2: MDHEN, SYDVKM. In DNA form, the CDR3 reads TGTGCCAGCAGTACCCCCGACAGACGATCATATGGCTACACCTTC. It translates to CASSTPDRRSYGYTF.

CDR3: CASSWGDSNTEAFF. The DNA for the CDR3 is TGTGCCAGCAGCTGGGGGGACAGCAACACTGAAGCTTTCTTT. This rearrangement joins TRBV7-9 to TRBJ1-1, with TRBD1 matching 7 bases. The CDR3 is 14 amino acids. Per the germline V gene, CDR1 is SEHNR and CDR2 is FQNEAQ (reference sequence). The trim removed 4 bases at V and 2 bases at J, leaving 4 bases unmatched.

The chain combines TRBV14 with TRBJ2-2; D uncertain. Trimming removed 6 bases from V and 8 bases from J, with 13 bases in between. The CDR3 length is 13 residues. Germline V gives CDR1 SGHDN, CDR2 FVKESK. CDR3 sequence (DNA): TGTGCCAGCAGACAACACCCCCGGGGGGAGCTGTTTTTT. Protein: CASRQHPRGELFF.

About this clone: Other DNA sequences from this sample encode an identical CDR3 as well. The rearrangement links TRBV5-1 to TRBJ2-5; TRBD2 matches 8 bases. This CDR3 has 15 residues. The ends lost 1 base at V and 2 bases at J; junction bases unmatched: 4. Germline CDR1 and CDR2: SGHRS and YFSETQ. CDR3 sequence reads: CASSLRASGQETQYF. The CDR3 nucleotides read TGCGCCAGCAGCTTGAGGGCTAGCGGGCAAGAGACCCAGTACTTC.

V and J are TRBV7-2 and TRBJ1-2; TRBD1 agrees at 7 bases. The CDR3 is 14 amino acids. Germline V CDR1 and CDR2: SGHTA, FQGNSA. V trimming: 6 bases; J trimming: 5 bases; junction bases outside the gene matches: 9. The DNA of the CDR3 is TGTGCCAGCAGTGGGACAGCGCAAATTTATGGCTACACCTTC. Protein sequence: CASSGTAQIYGYTF.

The chain links TRBV25-1 to TRBJ2-7, with TRBD2 matching over 8 bases. Germline CDR1 and CDR2: MGHDK and SYGVNS. CDR3 length equals 15 residues. V lost 2 bases, J lost 0 bases, and 3 bases stayed unmatched. CDR3 nucleotide sequence: TGTGCCAGCAGTGAACCCGGGAGGGGCTCCTACGAGCAGTACTTC. It specifies CASSEPGRGSYEQYF.

The table lists this clone with a few counts. The V call is TRBV27, the J call TRBJ2-7; D might be TRBD2 (6 bases). With 5 bases removed from V and 8 bases from J, the gap between germline ends came to 16 bases. The CDR3 spans 13 residues. Germline CDR1 MNHEY, CDR2 SMNVEV (reference sequence). CDR3 loop: CASSPGTHGKQYF. The CDR3, as DNA: TGTGCCAGCAGTCCGGGGACTCACGGTAAGCAGTACTTC.

This chain uses TRBV4-2 with TRBJ2-7; 11 bases match TRBD2. The CDR3 runs to 15 residues. Per germline, CDR1 LGHNA and CDR2 YNFKEQ. After removal of 1 base from V and 7 bases from J, the junction contained 6 bases not matched to a gene. CDR3 sequence: CASSQVSGRAGEQYF. The CDR3 nucleotides read TGTGCCAGCAGCCAAGTTAGCGGGAGGGCCGGTGAGCAGTACTTC.

The rearrangement links TRBV7-2 to TRBJ1-1, with 8 bases identical to TRBD1. V lost 6 bases to trimming and J lost 0 bases; unmatched junction nucleotides: 3. Germline CDR1 and CDR2: SGHTA and FQGNSA. The CDR3 is 14 amino acids. CDR3 sequence reads: CASSQDRVNTEAFF. As DNA, the CDR3 is TGTGCCAGCAGTCAGGACAGGGTGAACACTGAAGCTTTCTTT.

The chain carries TRBV7-6 and TRBJ2-1; no clear D. CDR3 length: 12 residues. Germline CDR1 and CDR2: SGHVS and FNYEAQ. V gave up 5 bases and J gave up 13 bases, with 15 bases separating them. CDR3 protein: CASSDLGARQFF. CDR3 DNA sequence: TGTGCCAGCAGCGACCTTGGAGCCCGTCAGTTCTTC.

CDR3 sequence (DNA): TGTGCCAGCAGTGAATTCGTCAATGAGCAGTTCTTC. Encoded protein: CASSEFVNEQFF. J is TRBJ2-1 and V is TRBV2; D unclear. Germline values: CDR1 SNHLY, CDR2 FYNNEI. There are 12 residues in the CDR3. V was clipped by 2 bases and J by 6 bases, with 5 bases between them.

The chain carries TRBV7-3 and TRBJ2-2; a weak D match, TRBD2 (6 bases). The CDR3 loop spans 15 amino acids. V shed 2 bases and J shed 4 bases, with 11 bases lying between them. Germline-derived CDR1 and CDR2 are SGHTA and FQGTGA. The CDR3 reads CASSLVGRGTGELFF. The DNA for the CDR3 is TGTGCCAGCAGCTTAGTCGGGAGAGGCACCGGGGAGCTGTTTTTT.

The rearrangement links TRBV5-1 to TRBJ2-3; unclear D gene. Trimming pared 1 base from V and 4 bases from J, leaving 10 bases between. CDR1 SGHRS and CDR2 YFSETQ come from the germline V gene. CDR3 length: 14 amino acids. CDR3 DNA sequence: TGCGCCAGCAGCTTGCAGGTCAACGCAGATACGCAGTATTTT. It yields the protein CASSLQVNADTQYF.

The chain employs TRBV19 and TRBJ1-1; no clear D. V was cut by 0 bases and J by 3 bases, with 5 bases left in between. The length of the CDR3 is 13 residues. Germline-derived CDR1 and CDR2 are LNHDA and SQIVND (reference sequence). DNA of the CDR3: TGTGCCAGTAGTATAGATTCAGACACTGAAGCTTTCTTT. It is translated as CASSIDSDTEAFF.

This chain uses TRBV30 with TRBJ2-2, with D unclear. The V gene lost 4 bases and the J gene lost 6 bases, with 9 bases spanning the gap. From germline, CDR1 is GTSNPN and CDR2 SVGIG (reference sequence). This CDR3 is 12 amino acids long. CDR3 residues: CAWIQMSGELFF. CDR3 nucleotides: TGTGCCTGGATCCAGATGTCCGGGGAGCTGTTTTTT.

V is TRBV4-2 and J is TRBJ2-1; 10 bases fit TRBD2. CDR1 is LGHNA and CDR2 is YNFKEQ in the germline V gene. V was pared by 3 bases and J by 4 bases, with 9 bases of the junction left unmatched. The length of the CDR3 is 17 residues. The CDR3: CASSQVASGRGYNEQFF. The CDR3 DNA reads as TGTGCCAGCAGCCAGGTGGCTAGCGGGAGAGGGTACAATGAGCAGTTCTTC.

V and J are TRBV25-1 and TRBJ2-7; possible D gene TRBD1, 5 bases. The germline V gene has CDR1 MGHDK and CDR2 SYGVNS. The CDR3 length is 15 residues. V lost 4 bases and J lost 7, with 20 bases in between. CDR3 residues: CASSASGAHLLEQYF. CDR3 nucleotides: TGTGCCAGCAGTGCGTCTGGGGCCCACCTACTGGAGCAGTACTTC.

The chain recombines TRBV7-8 with TRBJ2-7, with TRBD2 as a possible D gene (5 bases). CDR3 size: 14 residues. Germline lookup yields CDR1 SGHVS and CDR2 FQNEAQ. V shed 5 bases and J shed 5 bases, with 16 bases lying between them. The CDR3 nucleotides are TGTGCCAGCAGCCCCCGGGAAACAGATGACGAGCAGTACTTC. As protein: CASSPRETDDEQYF.

This chain connects TRBV11-3 to TRBJ2-7, with a tentative D call TRBD2 (5 bases). Germline CDR1 SGHNT, CDR2 YENEEA. The CDR3 sequence is 13 residues long. Between the trimmed V and J ends, which lost 1 base and 4 bases, there was a span of 8 bases. The CDR3 DNA sequence: TGTGCCAGCAGCTTAGGTCCGGGATACGAGCAGTACTTC. Translated, it gives CASSLGPGYEQYF.

The chain combines TRBV14 with TRBJ2-1; the D is unclear. The V end lost 1 base, the J end lost 4 bases, and 11 bases lay between the germline ends. The CDR3 has 15 amino acids. The germline gives CDR1 SGHDN, CDR2 FVKESK. The CDR3, as DNA: TGTGCCAGCAGCCAAGTCTCGGCGGCATACAATGAGCAGTTCTTC. Protein sequence: CASSQVSAAYNEQFF.

The sample holds one count of this clone. V usage is TRBV27 and J usage is TRBJ2-6; 8 positions match TRBD1. The CDR3 has 17 amino acids. Trimming at V came to 5 bases and at J to 2 bases, leaving 8 bases not matched to a gene. The germline V gene encodes CDR1 MNHEY and CDR2 SMNVEV (reference sequence). The CDR3 DNA is TGTGCCAGCAGTCTAGACAGGGGTTCTCCTGGGGCCAACGTCCTGACTTTC. Protein product: CASSLDRGSPGANVLTF.

The chain combines TRBV30 with TRBJ2-3, with 13 bases lining up with TRBD2. Germline V lookup: CDR1 GTSNPN, CDR2 SVGIG (reference sequence). The trim removed 4 bases at V and 8 bases at J, leaving 6 bases unmatched. The length of the CDR3 is 14 residues. The CDR3, as DNA: TGTGCCTGGAAGGGACTAGCGGGAAAGAGTACGCAGTATTTT. Amino acid sequence: CAWKGLAGKSTQYF. Supplemented by reference TRBV30 and TRBJ2-3, the full variable domain reads SQTIHQWPATLVQPVGSPLSLECTVEGTSNPNLYWYRQAAGRGLQLLFYSVGIGQISSEVPQNLSASRPQDRQFILSSKKLLLSDSGFYLCAWKGLAGKSTQYFGPGTRLTVL.